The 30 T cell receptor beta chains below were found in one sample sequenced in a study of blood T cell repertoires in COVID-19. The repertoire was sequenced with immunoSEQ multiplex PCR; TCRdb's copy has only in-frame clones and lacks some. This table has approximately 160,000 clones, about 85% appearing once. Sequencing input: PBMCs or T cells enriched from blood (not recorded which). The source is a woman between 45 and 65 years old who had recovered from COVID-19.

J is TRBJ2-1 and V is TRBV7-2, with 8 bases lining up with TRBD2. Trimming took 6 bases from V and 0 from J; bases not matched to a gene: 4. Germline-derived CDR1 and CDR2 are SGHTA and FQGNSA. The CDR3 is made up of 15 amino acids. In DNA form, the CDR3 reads TGTGCCAGCAGTTTTAGCGGGGACTCCTACAATGAGCAGTTCTTC. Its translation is CASSFSGDSYNEQFF.

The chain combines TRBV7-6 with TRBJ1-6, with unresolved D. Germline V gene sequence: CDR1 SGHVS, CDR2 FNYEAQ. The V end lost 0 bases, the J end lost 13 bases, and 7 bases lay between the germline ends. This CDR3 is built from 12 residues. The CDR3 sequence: CASSLAGGPLHF. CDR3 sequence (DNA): TGTGCCAGCAGCTTAGCTGGCGGGCCCCTCCACTTT.

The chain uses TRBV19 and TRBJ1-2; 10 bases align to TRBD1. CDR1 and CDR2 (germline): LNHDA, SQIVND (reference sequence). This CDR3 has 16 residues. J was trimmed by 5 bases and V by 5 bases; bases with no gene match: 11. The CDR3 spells CASSAPPGQGFYGYTF. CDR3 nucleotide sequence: TGTGCCAGTAGTGCACCACCGGGACAGGGGTTTTATGGCTACACCTTC.

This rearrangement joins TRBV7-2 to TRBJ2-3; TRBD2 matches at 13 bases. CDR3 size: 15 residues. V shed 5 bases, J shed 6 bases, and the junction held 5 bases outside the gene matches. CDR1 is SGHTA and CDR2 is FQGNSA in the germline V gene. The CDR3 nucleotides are TGTGCCAGCAGCCAGGGACTAGCGGGGCGCGATACGCAGTATTTT. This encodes CASSQGLAGRDTQYF.

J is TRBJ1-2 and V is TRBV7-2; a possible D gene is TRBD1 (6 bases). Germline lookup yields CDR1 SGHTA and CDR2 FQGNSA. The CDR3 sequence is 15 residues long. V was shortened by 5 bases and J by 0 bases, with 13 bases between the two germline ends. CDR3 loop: CASSLTGQANYGYTF. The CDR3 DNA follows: TGTGCCAGCAGCCTAACAGGGCAAGCTAACTATGGCTACACCTTC.

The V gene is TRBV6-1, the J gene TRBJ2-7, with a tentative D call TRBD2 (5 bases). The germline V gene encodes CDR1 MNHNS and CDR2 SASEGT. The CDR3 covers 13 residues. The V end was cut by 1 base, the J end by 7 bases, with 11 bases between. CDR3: CASSEVARGEQYF. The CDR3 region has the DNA TGTGCCAGCAGTGAAGTGGCTCGGGGAGAGCAGTACTTC.

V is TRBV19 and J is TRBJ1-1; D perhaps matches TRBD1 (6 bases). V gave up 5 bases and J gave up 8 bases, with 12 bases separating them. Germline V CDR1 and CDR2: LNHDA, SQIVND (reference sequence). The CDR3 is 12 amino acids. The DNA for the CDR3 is TGTGCCAGTAGTCGTACAGGGACCGAAGCTTTCTTT. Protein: CASSRTGTEAFF.

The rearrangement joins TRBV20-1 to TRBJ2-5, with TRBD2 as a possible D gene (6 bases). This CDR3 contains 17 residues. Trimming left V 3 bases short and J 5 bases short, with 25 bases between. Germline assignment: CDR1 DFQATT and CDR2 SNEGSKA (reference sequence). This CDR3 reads CSASGGTSRPVGETQYF. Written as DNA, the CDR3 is TGCAGTGCTAGTGGGGGGACTTCAAGGCCAGTAGGGGAGACCCAGTACTTC.

CDR3: CASSHTGQLLTGELFF. The CDR3 bases are TGTGCCAGCAGCCATACGGGACAGCTCCTCACCGGGGAGCTGTTTTTT. J is TRBJ2-2 and V is TRBV11-3; the match to TRBD1 covers 7 bases. CDR1 is SGHNT and CDR2 is YENEEA in the germline V gene. Losses at the gene ends were 5 bases for V and 4 bases for J; bases not matched to a gene: 10. This CDR3 is 16 amino acids long.

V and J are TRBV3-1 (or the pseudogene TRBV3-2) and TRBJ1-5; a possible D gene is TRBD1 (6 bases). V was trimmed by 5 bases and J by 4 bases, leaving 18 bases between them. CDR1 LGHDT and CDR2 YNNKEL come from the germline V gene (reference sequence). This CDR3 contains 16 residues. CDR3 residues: CASSLPPGADNQPQHF. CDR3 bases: TGTGCCAGCAGCTTACCTCCAGGGGCTGATAATCAGCCCCAGCATTTT.

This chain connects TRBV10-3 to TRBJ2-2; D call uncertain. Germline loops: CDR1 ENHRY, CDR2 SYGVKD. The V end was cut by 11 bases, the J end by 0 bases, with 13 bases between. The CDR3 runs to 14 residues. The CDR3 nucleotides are TGTGCCGTCCGTGGAGACTCGAACACCGGGGAGCTGTTTTTT. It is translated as CAVRGDSNTGELFF.

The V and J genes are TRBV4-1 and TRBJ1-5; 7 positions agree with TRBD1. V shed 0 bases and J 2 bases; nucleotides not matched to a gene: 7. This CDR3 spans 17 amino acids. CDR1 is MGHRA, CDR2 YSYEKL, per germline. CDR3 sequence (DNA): TGCGCCAGCAGCCAAGACCCCACAGGGACAGGCAATCAGCCCCAGCATTTT. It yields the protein CASSQDPTGTGNQPQHF.

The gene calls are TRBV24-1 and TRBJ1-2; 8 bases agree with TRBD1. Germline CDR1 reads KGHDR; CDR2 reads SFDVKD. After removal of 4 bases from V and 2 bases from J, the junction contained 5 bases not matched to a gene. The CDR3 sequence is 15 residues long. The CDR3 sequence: CATSDKGTGNYGYTF. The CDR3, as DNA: TGTGCCACCAGTGACAAGGGGACAGGCAACTATGGCTACACCTTC.

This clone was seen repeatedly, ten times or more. The CDR3 DNA is TGTGCCAGCAGCTTAGATCGGGGAACGGCAACTAATGAAAAACTGTTTTTT. Translated: CASSLDRGTATNEKLFF. The V gene is TRBV11-3, the J gene TRBJ1-4; D not certain. The CDR3 has 17 amino acids. Per germline, CDR1 SGHNT and CDR2 YENEEA. V lost 0 bases and J lost 0, with 11 bases in between.

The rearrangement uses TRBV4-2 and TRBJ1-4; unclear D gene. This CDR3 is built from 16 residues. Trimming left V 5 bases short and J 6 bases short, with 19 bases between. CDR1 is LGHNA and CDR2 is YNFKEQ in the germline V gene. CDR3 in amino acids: CASSTTPHTEDEKLFF. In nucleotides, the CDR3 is TGTGCCAGCAGCACGACTCCACATACGGAGGATGAAAAACTGTTTTTT.

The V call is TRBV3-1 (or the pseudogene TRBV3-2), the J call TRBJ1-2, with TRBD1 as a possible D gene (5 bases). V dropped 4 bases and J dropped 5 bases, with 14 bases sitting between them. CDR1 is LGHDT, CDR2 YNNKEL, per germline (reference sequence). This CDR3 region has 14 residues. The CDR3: CASSPTVSGYGYTF. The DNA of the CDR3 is TGTGCCAGCAGCCCGACAGTTTCTGGGTATGGCTACACCTTC.

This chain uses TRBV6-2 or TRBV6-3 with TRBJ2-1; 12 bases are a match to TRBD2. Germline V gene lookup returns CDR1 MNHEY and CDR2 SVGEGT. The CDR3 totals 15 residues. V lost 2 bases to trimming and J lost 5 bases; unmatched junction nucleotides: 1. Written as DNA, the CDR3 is TGTGCCAGCAGTTACCCTAGCGGGGGGGACAATGAGCAGTTCTTC. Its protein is CASSYPSGGDNEQFF.

DNA for the CDR3: TGTGCCAGCAGCCAGGCAGGGGCTGGAAACACCATATATTTT. Residues: CASSQAGAGNTIYF. The chain recombines TRBV3-1 (or the pseudogene TRBV3-2) with TRBJ1-3; tentative D call: TRBD1 (6 bases). Per germline, CDR1 LGHDT and CDR2 YNNKEL (reference sequence). The CDR3 sequence is 14 residues long. With 3 bases removed from V and 2 bases from J, the gap between germline ends came to 8 bases.

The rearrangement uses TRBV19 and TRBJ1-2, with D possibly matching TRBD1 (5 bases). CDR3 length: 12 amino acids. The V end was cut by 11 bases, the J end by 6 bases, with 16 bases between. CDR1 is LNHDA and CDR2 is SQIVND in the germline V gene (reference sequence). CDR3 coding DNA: TGTGCCTTGACACGGGGGGATCATGGCTACACCTTC. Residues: CALTRGDHGYTF. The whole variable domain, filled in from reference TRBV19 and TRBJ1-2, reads DGGITQSPKYLFRKEGQNVTLSCEQNLNHDAMYWYRQDPGQGLRLIYYSQIVNDFQKGDIAEGYSVSREKKESFPLTVTSAQKNPTAFYLCALTRGDHGYTFGSGTRLTVV.

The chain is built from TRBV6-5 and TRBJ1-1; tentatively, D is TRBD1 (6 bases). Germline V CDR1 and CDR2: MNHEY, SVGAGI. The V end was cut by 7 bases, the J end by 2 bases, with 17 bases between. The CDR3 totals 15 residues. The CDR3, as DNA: TGTGCCAGCACCTCAGGGGACAAATTAAACACTGAAGCTTTCTTT. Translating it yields CASTSGDKLNTEAFF.

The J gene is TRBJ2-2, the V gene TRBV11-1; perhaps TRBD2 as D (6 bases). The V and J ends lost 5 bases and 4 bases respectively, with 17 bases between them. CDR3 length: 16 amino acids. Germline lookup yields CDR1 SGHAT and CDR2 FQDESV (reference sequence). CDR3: CASSLRGRGGTGELFF. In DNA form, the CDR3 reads TGTGCCAGCAGCCTACGAGGAAGGGGAGGCACCGGGGAGCTGTTTTTT. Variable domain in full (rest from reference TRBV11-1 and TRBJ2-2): EAEVAQSPRYKITEKSQAVAFWCDPISGHATLYWYRQILGQGPELLVQFQDESVVDDSQLPKDRFSAERLKGVDSTLKIQPAELGDSAMYLCASSLRGRGGTGELFFGEGSRLTVL.

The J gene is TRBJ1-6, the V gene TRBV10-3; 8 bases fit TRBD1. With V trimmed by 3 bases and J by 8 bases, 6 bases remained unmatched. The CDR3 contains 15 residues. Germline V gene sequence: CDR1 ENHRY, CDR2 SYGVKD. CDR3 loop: CAISDLGTGYSPLHF. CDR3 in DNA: TGTGCCATCAGTGATCTCGGGACAGGTTATTCACCCCTCCACTTT.

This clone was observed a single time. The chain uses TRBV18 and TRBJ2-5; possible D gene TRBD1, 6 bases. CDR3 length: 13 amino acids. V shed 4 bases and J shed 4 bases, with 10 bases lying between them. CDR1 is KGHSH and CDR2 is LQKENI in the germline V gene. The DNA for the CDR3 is TGTGCCAGCTCACTCCGACAGGCAGAGACCCAGTACTTC. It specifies CASSLRQAETQYF. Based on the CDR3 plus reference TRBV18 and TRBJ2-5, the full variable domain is NAGVMQNPRHLVRRRGQEARLRCSPMKGHSHVYWYRQLPEEGLKFMVYLQKENIIDESGMPKERFSAEFPKEGPSILRIQQVVRGDSAAYFCASSLRQAETQYFGPGTRLLVL.

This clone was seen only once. CDR3 region: CASSRRPPWESNIQYF. As DNA, the CDR3 is TGTGCCAGCTCACGCAGGCCACCTTGGGAGTCGAACATTCAGTACTTC. The chain recombines TRBV18 with TRBJ2-4, with D possibly TRBD2 on 5 matching bases. Trimming removed 4 bases at V and 7 bases at J, with 20 bases between. Germline V gives CDR1 KGHSH, CDR2 LQKENI. The CDR3 is made up of 16 amino acids.

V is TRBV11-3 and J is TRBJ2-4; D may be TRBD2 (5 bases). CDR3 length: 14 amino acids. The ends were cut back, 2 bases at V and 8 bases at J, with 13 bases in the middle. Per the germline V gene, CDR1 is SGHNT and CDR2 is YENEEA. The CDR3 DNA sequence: TGTGCCAGCAGCTTATCAGCGAACGGGGACATTCAGTACTTC. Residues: CASSLSANGDIQYF.

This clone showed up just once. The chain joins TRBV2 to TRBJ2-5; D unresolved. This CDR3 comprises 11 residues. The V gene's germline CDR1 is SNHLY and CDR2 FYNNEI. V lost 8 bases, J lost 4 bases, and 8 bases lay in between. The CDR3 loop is CASSRLETQYF. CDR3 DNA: TGTGCCAGCTCCCGACTAGAGACCCAGTACTTC.

This chain's CDR3 is CATSVTGQGVDTQYF. The CDR3 DNA sequence: TGTGCCACCAGTGTCACAGGACAGGGTGTAGATACGCAGTATTTT. V usage is TRBV24-1 and J usage is TRBJ2-3, with 8 bases fitting TRBD1. With V trimmed by 5 bases and J by 5 bases, 8 bases remained unmatched. Germline values: CDR1 KGHDR, CDR2 SFDVKD. The CDR3 is made up of 15 amino acids.

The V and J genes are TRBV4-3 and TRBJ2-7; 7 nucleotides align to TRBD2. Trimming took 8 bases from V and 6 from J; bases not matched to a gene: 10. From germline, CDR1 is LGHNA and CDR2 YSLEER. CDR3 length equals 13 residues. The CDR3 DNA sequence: TGCGCCAGCTCCGGTGTGTTAGCGGGCGAGCAGTACTTC. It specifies CASSGVLAGEQYF.

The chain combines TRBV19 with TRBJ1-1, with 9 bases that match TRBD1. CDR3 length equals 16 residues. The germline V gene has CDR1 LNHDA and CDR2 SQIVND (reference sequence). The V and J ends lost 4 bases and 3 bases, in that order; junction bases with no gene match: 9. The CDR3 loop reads CASSKYRTGDYTEAFF. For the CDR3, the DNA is TGTGCCAGTAGTAAGTATAGGACAGGGGACTACACTGAAGCTTTCTTT.

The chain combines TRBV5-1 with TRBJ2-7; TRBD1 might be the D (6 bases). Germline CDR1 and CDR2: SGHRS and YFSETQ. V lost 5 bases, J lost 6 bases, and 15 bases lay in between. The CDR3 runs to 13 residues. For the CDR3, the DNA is TGCGCCAGCAGTTCGACAGGAATCGGCGAGCAGTACTTC. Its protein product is CASSSTGIGEQYF.